The entry below describes one TCR beta chain. Method: immunoSEQ multiplex PCR; TCRdb's copy keeps in-frame clones and lacks some. Of approximately 51,000 clones in the sample, roughly nine tenths were seen once. This specimen comes from a study of T cell clones after liver transplantation. The CDR3 length is 13 residues. Trimming stripped 2 bases from V and 3 bases from J, with 7 bases between. Germline CDR1 reads MNHNS; CDR2 reads SASEGT. The receptor was derived from a human patient who received a liver transplant. Some of the T cells might come from the graft donor. Specimen: CD8+ T cells from blood, collected 12 months after liver transplant. This chain uses TRBV6-1 with TRBJ1-2; D call uncertain. The CDR3 coding sequence is TGTGCCAGCAGTGAAACGGGATACTATGGCTACACCTTC. This translates into CASSETGYYGYTF.